This is a list of T cell receptor beta chains from one sample in a study of CD8 T cells in Susac syndrome. TCRdb processed the immunoSEQ multiplex PCR reads anew with MiXCR; each CDR3 protein has one entry. The table lists 170,000 or so distinct CDR3 sequences, over 85% of them singletons, with about 0.088% in the top ten. Sequencing input: CD4+ T cells from PBMCs. The receptors were sampled from a human donor with multiple sclerosis. Each CDR3 is given with its conserved first and last residue. D genes are given only for firm matches. Clone size is stated in some rows and not others, as once, few, many or a class when expanded.

v_call	clone_size	d_call	j_call	cdr3_nt	cdr3_aa
TRBV20-1	-	TRBD2	TRBJ2-7	TGCAGTGCTATTCCCCCCGCGGGAGGGTACGAGCAGTACTTC	CSAIPPAGGYEQYF
TRBV28	-	-	TRBJ2-7	TGTGCCAGCACCTCAATATACGAGCAGTACTTC	CASTSIYEQYF
TRBV6-6	once	-	TRBJ2-5	TGTGCCAGCACAAAGGGGAGGGGGTACCAAGAGACCCAGTACTTC	CASTKGRGYQETQYF
TRBV5-1	-	TRBD2	TRBJ2-3	TGCGCCAGCAGCAGACGGGGGGGTAGCACAGATACGCAGTATTTT	CASSRRGGSTDTQYF
TRBV2	-	TRBD2	TRBJ2-1	TGTGCCAGCAGTGAATCTAGACTAGCTAAACTAAGCTCCTACAATGAGCAGTTCTTC	CASSESRLAKLSSYNEQFF
TRBV20-1	-	-	TRBJ1-3	TGCAGTGCTAGGGGGAAGACAAGAACCTCCGGAAACACCATATATTTT	CSARGKTRTSGNTIYF
TRBV10-3	-	TRBD1	TRBJ1-2	TGTGCCATCAGTGACCGGACAGGGGGCAAGTATGGCTACACCTTC	CAISDRTGGKYGYTF
TRBV28	-	-	TRBJ1-4	TGTGCCAGCAAGGGACACGCAACTAATGAAAAACTGTTTTTT	CASKGHATNEKLFF
TRBV12-3/TRBV12-4	once	TRBD1	TRBJ1-1	TGTGCCAGCAGTTACCTGGGACAGCGAGAAGCTTTCTTT	CASSYLGQREAFF
TRBV9	-	-	TRBJ2-6	TGTGCCAGCAGCCGGGAAGGCTCTGGGGCCAACGTCCTGACTTTC	CASSREGSGANVLTF
TRBV14	-	TRBD2	TRBJ2-5	TGTGCCAGCAGCCAAGTAGGCGGGAGTCCTAAAGAGACCCAGTACTTC	CASSQVGGSPKETQYF
TRBV28	-	TRBD2	TRBJ2-7	TGTGCCAGCAGTCCCTCTAGCGGGAGTAAGTACTTC	CASSPSSGSKYF
TRBV7-2	-	-	TRBJ1-6	TGTGCCAGCAGCCCAGACGGGGCGCCCCTCCACTTT	CASSPDGAPLHF
TRBV30	-	TRBD1	TRBJ2-3	TGTGCCTGGAAATCCGGACAGGGGGCCGCAGATACGCAGTATTTT	CAWKSGQGAADTQYF
TRBV24-1	few	-	TRBJ1-5	TGTGCCACCAGTGATTCAGTGGGCAATCAGCCCCAGCATTTT	CATSDSVGNQPQHF
TRBV6-5	-	-	TRBJ2-2	TGTGCCAGCAGATTTGGGGCTAACACCGGGGAGCTGTTTTTT	CASRFGANTGELFF
TRBV21-1	-	-	TRBJ1-2	TGTGCCAGCAGCATAGGACAGGGGGAATATGGCTACACCTTC	CASSIGQGEYGYTF
TRBV19	-	-	TRBJ2-3	TGTGCCAGTAGTATGCGGGACAGCGGCACAGATACGCAGTATTTT	CASSMRDSGTDTQYF
TRBV24-1	-	TRBD1	TRBJ1-2	TGTGCCGTTGGACAGGGTGACTATGGCTACACCTTC	CAVGQGDYGYTF
TRBV5-1	-	TRBD1	TRBJ1-2	TGCGCCAGCAGCTGGGGACAGGGCAACTATGGCTACACCTTC	CASSWGQGNYGYTF
TRBV12-3/TRBV12-4	-	-	TRBJ2-3	TGTGCCAGCAGCTGGACCCCAGCGAACACAGATACGCAGTATTTT	CASSWTPANTDTQYF
TRBV7-2	-	-	TRBJ1-1	TGTGCCAGCAGCTTAAACAGTTTGAACACTGAAGCTTTCTTT	CASSLNSLNTEAFF
TRBV12-3/TRBV12-4	-	-	TRBJ2-7	TGTGCCAGCAGTTTCGGTCGATCAGCCTACGAGCAGTACTTC	CASSFGRSAYEQYF
TRBV7-2	-	-	TRBJ2-7	TGTGCCAGCAGCTACGGGAACTACGAGCAGTACTTC	CASSYGNYEQYF